This T cell receptor (beta chain) was captured by sequencing in a study of T-cell memory formation after mild COVID-19. Across the whole study: TCR clusters were mostly donor specific.

Trimming cost V 2 bases and J 3 bases, with 13 bases left between them. The CDR3 covers 15 residues. Germline lookup yields CDR1 MNHEY and CDR2 SVGAGI. TCR alpha and TCR beta cDNA libraries carrying sample barcodes and UMIs were produced by 5'RACE using constant-segment primers. MiXCR was run by TCRdb on the 5' RACE reads, yielding one entry per CDR3 protein. Of roughly 620,000 distinct CDR3 sequences in the sample, around 17% were seen once. This clonotype turned up a few times. Antigen specificity is unknown. Whole-study findings and limits: Pre-infection memory contained some responding clones, which suggested that cross-reactive memory had joined. Contracting CD4+ clones sat mainly in CM and EM; CD8+ in EMRA.

The sequencing sample was made of PBMCs or a T cell subset sorted from them (not recorded which). The V call is TRBV6-5, the J call TRBJ1-1; possibly TRBD1 for D (6 bases). This clonotype was obtained from an adult woman who had mild COVID-19 (a few samples of this study predate the infection). Cell type and time point are not known. The CDR3 loop reads CASSYQGKGYTEAFF. For the CDR3, the DNA is TGTGCCAGCAGTTACCAGGGGAAGGGATACACTGAAGCTTTCTTT.